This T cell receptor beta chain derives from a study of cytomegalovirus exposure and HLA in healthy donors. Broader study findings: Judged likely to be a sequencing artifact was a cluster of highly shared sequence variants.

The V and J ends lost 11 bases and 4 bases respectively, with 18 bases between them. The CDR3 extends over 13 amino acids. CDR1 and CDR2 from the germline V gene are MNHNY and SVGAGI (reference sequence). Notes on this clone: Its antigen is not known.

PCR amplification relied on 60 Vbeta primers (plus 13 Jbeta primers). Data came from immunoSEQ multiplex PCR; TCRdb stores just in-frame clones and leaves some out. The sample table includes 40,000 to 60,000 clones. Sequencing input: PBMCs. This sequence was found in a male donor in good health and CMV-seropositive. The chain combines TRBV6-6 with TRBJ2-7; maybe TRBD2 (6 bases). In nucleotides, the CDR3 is TGTGCCGTCCGGAGGGGAGACAGATACGAGCAGTACTTC. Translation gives CAVRRGDRYEQYF.